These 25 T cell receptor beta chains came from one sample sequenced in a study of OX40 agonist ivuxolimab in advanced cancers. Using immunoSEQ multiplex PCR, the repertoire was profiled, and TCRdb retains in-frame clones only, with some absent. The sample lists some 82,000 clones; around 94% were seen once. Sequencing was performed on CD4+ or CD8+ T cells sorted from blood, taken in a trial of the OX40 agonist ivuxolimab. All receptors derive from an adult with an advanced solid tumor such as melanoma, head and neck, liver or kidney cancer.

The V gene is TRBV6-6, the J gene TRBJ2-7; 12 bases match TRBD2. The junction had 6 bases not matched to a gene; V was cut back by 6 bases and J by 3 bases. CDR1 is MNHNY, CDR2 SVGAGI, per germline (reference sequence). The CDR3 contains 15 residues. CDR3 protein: CASSQTSGSLYEQYF. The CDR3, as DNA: TGTGCCAGCAGCCAGACTAGCGGGAGTCTCTACGAGCAGTACTTC.

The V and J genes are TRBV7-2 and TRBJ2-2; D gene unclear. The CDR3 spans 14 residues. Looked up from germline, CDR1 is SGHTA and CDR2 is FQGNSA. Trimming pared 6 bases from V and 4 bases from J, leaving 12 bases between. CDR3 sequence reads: CASSIRSTTGELFF. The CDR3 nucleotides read TGTGCCAGCAGTATCAGATCGACCACCGGGGAGCTGTTTTTT. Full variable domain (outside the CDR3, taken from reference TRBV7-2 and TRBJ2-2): GAGVSQSPSNKVTEKGKDVELRCDPISGHTALYWYRQSLGQGLEFLIYFQGNSAPDKSGLPSDRFSAERTGGSVSTLTIQRTQQEDSAVYLCASSIRSTTGELFFGEGSRLTVL.

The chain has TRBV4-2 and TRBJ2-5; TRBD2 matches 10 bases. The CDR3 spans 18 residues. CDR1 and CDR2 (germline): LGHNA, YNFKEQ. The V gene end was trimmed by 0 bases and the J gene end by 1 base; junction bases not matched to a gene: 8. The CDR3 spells CASSQDEEREGIQETQYF. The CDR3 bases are TGTGCCAGCAGCCAAGATGAAGAGCGGGAGGGGATCCAAGAGACCCAGTACTTC.

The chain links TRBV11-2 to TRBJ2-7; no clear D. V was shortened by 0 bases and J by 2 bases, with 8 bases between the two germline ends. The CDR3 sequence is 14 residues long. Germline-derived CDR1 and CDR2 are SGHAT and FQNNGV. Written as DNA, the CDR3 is TGTGCCAGCAGCTTAGATACGGAAGCCTACGAGCAGTACTTC. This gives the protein CASSLDTEAYEQYF.

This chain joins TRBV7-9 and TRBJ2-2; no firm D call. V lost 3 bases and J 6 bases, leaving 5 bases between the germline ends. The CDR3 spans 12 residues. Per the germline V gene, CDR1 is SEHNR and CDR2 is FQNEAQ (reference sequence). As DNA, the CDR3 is TGTGCCAGCAGCTTTGGCGCCGGGGAGCTGTTTTTT. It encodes CASSFGAGELFF.

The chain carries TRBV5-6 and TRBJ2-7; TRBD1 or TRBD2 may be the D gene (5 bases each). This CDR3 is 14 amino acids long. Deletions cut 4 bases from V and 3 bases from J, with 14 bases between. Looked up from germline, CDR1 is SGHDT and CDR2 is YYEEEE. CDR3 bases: TGTGCCAGCAGCACCGGGACCGGATTCTACGAGCAGTACTTC. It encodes CASSTGTGFYEQYF.

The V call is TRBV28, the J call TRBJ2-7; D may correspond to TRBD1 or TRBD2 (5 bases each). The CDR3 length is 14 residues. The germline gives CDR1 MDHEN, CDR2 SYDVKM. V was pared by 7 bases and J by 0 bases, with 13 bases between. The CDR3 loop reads CASTRGESSYEQYF. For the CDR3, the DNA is TGTGCCAGCACGAGGGGCGAAAGCTCCTACGAGCAGTACTTC.

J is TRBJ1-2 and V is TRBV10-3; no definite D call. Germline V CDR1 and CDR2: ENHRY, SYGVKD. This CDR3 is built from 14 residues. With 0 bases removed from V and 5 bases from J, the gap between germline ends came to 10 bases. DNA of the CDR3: TGTGCCATCAGTGAGTCCGGTAATTTATATGGCTACACCTTC. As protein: CAISESGNLYGYTF.

CDR3 amino acids: CASSYGRGSYEQYF. CDR3 DNA sequence: TGTGCCAGCAGTTACGGTAGAGGGTCCTACGAGCAGTACTTC. The chain employs TRBV6-5 and TRBJ2-7; maybe TRBD2 (5 bases). This CDR3 has 14 amino acids. Germline loops: CDR1 MNHEY, CDR2 SVGAGI. V lost 2 bases and J 1 base, leaving 9 bases between the germline ends.

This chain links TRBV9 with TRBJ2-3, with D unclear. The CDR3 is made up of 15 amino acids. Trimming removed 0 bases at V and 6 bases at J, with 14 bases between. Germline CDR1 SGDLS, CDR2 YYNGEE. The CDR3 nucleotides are TGTGCCAGCAGCGTAGTAGGAATAGTCGCGGATACGCAGTATTTT. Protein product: CASSVVGIVADTQYF.

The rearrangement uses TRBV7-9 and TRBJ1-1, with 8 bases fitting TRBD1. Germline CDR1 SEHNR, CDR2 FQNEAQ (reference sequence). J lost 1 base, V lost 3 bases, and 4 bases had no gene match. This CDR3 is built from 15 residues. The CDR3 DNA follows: TGTGCCAGCAGCTTCCGGGGACAGGCGAACACTGAAGCTTTCTTT. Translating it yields CASSFRGQANTEAFF.

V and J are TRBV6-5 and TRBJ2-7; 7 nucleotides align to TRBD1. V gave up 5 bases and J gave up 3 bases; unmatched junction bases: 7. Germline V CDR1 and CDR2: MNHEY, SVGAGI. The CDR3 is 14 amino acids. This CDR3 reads CASSPQTGYYEQYF. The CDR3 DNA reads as TGTGCCAGCAGTCCCCAGACAGGGTACTACGAGCAGTACTTC.

The CDR3 DNA sequence: TGTGCCAGCAGCGTAGCTGGGACTGGGGGGTACGAGCAGTACTTC. Protein: CASSVAGTGGYEQYF. This chain connects TRBV9 to TRBJ2-7, with D possibly TRBD2 on 6 matching bases. The CDR3 has 15 amino acids. V shed 0 bases and J shed 4 bases, with 14 bases lying between them. Germline values: CDR1 SGDLS, CDR2 YYNGEE.

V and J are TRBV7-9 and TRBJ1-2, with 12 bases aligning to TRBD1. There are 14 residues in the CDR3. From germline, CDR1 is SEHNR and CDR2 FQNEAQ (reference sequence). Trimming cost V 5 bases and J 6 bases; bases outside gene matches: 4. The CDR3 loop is CASSQGTGGHGYTF. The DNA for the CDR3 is TGTGCCAGCAGCCAGGGGACAGGGGGCCATGGCTACACCTTC.

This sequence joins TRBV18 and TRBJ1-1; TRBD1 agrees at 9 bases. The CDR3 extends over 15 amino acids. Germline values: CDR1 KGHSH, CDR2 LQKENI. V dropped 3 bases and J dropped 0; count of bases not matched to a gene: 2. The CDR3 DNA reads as TGTGCCAGCTCACCGGACAGGGGCATGAACACTGAAGCTTTCTTT. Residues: CASSPDRGMNTEAFF.

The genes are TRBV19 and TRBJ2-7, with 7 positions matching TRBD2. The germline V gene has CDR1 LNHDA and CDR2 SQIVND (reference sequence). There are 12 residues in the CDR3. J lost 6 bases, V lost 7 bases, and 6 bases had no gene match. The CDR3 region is CASTDGRGEQYF. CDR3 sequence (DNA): TGTGCCAGTACCGATGGGAGGGGCGAGCAGTACTTC. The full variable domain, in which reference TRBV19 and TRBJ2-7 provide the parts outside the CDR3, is DGGITQSPKYLFRKEGQNVTLSCEQNLNHDAMYWYRQDPGQGLRLIYYSQIVNDFQKGDIAEGYSVSREKKESFPLTVTSAQKNPTAFYLCASTDGRGEQYFGPGTRLTVT.

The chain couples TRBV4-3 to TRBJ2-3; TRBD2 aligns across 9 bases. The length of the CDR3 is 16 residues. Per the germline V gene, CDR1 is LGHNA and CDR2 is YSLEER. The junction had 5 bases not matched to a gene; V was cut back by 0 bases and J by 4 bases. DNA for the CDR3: TGCGCCAGCAGCCAAGAGGGTAGCGGGAGTGCAGATACGCAGTATTTT. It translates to CASSQEGSGSADTQYF.

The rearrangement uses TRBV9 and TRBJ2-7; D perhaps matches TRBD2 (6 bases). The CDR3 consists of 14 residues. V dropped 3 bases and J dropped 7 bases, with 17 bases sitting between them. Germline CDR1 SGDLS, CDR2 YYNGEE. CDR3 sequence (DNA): TGTGCCAGCAGCGCTCTAGGGACTGGAGGTGAGCAGTACTTC. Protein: CASSALGTGGEQYF.

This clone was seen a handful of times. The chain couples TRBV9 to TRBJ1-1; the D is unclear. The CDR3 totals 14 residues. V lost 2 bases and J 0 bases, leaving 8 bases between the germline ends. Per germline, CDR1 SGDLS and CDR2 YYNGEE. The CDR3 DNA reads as TGTGCCAGCAGCGTCGACACTATGAACACTGAAGCTTTCTTT. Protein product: CASSVDTMNTEAFF.

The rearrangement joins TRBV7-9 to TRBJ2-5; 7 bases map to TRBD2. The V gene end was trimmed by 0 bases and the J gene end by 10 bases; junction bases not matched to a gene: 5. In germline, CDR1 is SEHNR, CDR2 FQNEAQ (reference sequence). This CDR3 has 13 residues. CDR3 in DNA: TGTGCCAGCAGCTTAGCGTCCGCTAGCGGCCAGTACTTC. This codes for CASSLASASGQYF.

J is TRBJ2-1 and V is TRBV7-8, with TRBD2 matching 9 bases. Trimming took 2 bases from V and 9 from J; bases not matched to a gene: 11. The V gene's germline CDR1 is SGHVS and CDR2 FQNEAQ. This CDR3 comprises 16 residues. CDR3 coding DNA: TGTGCCAGCAGCTTAAGAGAGGGCGGGAGGGCCGTTGAGCAGTTCTTC. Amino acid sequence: CASSLREGGRAVEQFF.

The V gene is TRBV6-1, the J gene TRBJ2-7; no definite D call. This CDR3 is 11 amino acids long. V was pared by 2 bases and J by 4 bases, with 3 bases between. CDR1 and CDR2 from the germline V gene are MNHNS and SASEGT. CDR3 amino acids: CASSELYEQYF. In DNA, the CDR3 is TGTGCCAGCAGTGAACTATACGAGCAGTACTTC.

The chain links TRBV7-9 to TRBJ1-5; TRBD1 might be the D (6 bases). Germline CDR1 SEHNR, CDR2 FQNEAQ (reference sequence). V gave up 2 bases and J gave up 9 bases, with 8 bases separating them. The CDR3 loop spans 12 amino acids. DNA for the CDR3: TGTGCCAGCAGCTTAAAGACAGGGCCCCAGCATTTT. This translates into CASSLKTGPQHF.

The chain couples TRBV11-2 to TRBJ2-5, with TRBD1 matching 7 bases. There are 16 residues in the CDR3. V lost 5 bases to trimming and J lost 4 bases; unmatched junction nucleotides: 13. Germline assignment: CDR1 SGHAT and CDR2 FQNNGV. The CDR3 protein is CASSLYPDRVGETQYF. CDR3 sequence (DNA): TGTGCCAGCAGCCTTTATCCCGACAGGGTTGGAGAGACCCAGTACTTC.

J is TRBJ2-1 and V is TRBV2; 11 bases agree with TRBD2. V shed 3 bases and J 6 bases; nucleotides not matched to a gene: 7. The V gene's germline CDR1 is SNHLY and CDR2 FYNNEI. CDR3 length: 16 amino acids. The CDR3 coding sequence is TGTGCCAGCAGTGACCTTCTAGCGGGAGGTACCAATGAGCAGTTCTTC. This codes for CASSDLLAGGTNEQFF.